These 25 T cell receptor beta chains came from one sample sequenced in a study of a mutant IDH1 vaccine in newly diagnosed glioma. Time point noted: week 11, during vaccination. One vaccine dose held 300 ug of mutant IDH1 20-mer peptide and came with topical imiquimod. Here immunoSEQ multiplex PCR was the method, and the copy in TCRdb shows in-frame clones only, minus some. This table has fewer than 75,000 clones, 70% to 85% appearing once. Which antigens these TCRs recognize remains unknown. This material consisted of PBMCs, taken from a glioma patient whose treatment included an IDH1 peptide vaccine. The receptors stem from a woman aged 45-60 years with glioma.

This chain connects TRBV12-5 to TRBJ1-2; 9 bases are shared with TRBD1. V gave up 1 base and J gave up 8 bases; unmatched junction bases: 8. This CDR3 region has 15 residues. The germline V gene encodes CDR1 LGHNT and CDR2 FRNRAP. As DNA, the CDR3 is TGTGCTAGTGGTTTGGAACAGGGGGCCTTACGGGGCTACACCTTC. Translation gives CASGLEQGALRGYTF.

This chain joins TRBV18 and TRBJ1-4; D ambiguous. This CDR3 has 13 residues. Germline V gene data show CDR1 as KGHSH and CDR2 as LQKENI. Deletions cut 4 bases from V and 8 bases from J, with 11 bases between. The CDR3 DNA reads TGTGCCAGCTCACTACCCAACGAGGAAAAACTGTTTTTT. Protein: CASSLPNEEKLFF. Complete variable domain (other parts from reference TRBV18 and TRBJ1-4): NAGVMQNPRHLVRRRGQEARLRCSPMKGHSHVYWYRQLPEEGLKFMVYLQKENIIDESGMPKERFSAEFPKEGPSILRIQQVVRGDSAAYFCASSLPNEEKLFFGSGTQLSVL.

This rearrangement joins TRBV15 to TRBJ1-5; a weak D match, TRBD1 (5 bases). The CDR3 has 14 amino acids. V lost 5 bases and J 4 bases, leaving 12 bases between the germline ends. CDR1 is LNHNV and CDR2 is YYDKDF in the germline V gene (reference sequence). This CDR3 is CATSRQGSNQPQHF. As DNA, the CDR3 is TGTGCCACCAGCCGGCAGGGCTCTAATCAGCCCCAGCATTTT.

This clone was counted once. The chain combines TRBV7-2 with TRBJ1-2; D gene ambiguous. Deletions cut 7 bases from V and 2 bases from J, with 17 bases between. Germline-derived CDR1 and CDR2 are SGHTA and FQGNSA. The CDR3 is made up of 15 amino acids. The DNA of the CDR3 is TGTGCCAGCATTTCACGGGCAGCAGGAAACTATGGCTACACCTTC. Translation: CASISRAAGNYGYTF.

Written as DNA, the CDR3 is TGCAGCGGCGCAAGGGACGGGACCTACGAGCAGTACTTC. This gives the protein CSGARDGTYEQYF. The rearrangement uses TRBV29-1 and TRBJ2-7, with D perhaps given as TRBD1 or TRBD2 (5 bases each). Germline CDR1 SQVTM, CDR2 ANQGSEA. V lost 7 bases to trimming and J lost 2 bases, with 15 bases between them. CDR3 length: 13 residues.

The CDR3 spells CASELGGTDTQYF. The CDR3 region has the DNA TGCGCCAGTGAACTTGGGGGCACAGATACGCAGTATTTT. The genes are TRBV5-1 and TRBJ2-3; D unclear. CDR1 and CDR2 from the germline V gene are SGHRS and YFSETQ. The CDR3 runs to 13 residues. V dropped 8 bases and J dropped 1 base, with 11 bases sitting between them.

In this sample, this clone turned up a few times. The chain is built from TRBV7-3 and TRBJ1-6, with 11 nucleotides matching TRBD1. CDR3 length: 14 amino acids. With 8 bases clipped from V and 9 bases from J, the junction kept 6 bases outside the gene matches. Germline V lookup: CDR1 SGHTA, CDR2 FQGTGA. CDR3 in DNA: TGTGCCAGCTCATCCGGGACAGGGGGTTCACCCCTCCACTTT. This sequence encodes CASSSGTGGSPLHF.

The gene calls are TRBV5-5 and TRBJ1-2, with D possibly TRBD1 on 5 matching bases. Germline V gene data show CDR1 as SGHKS and CDR2 as YYEKEE (reference sequence). The CDR3 is made up of 15 amino acids. Between the trimmed V and J ends, which lost 4 bases and 4 bases, there was a span of 17 bases. CDR3 loop: CASSTQTGVGYGYTF. CDR3 nucleotides: TGTGCCAGCAGCACTCAGACGGGGGTTGGCTATGGCTACACCTTC. Full variable domain (outside the CDR3, taken from reference TRBV5-5 and TRBJ1-2): DAGVTQSPTHLIKTRGQQVTLRCSPISGHKSVSWYQQVLGQGPQFIFQYYEKEERGRGNFPDRFSARQFPNYSSELNVNALLLGDSALYLCASSTQTGVGYGYTFGSGTRLTVV.

This sequence joins TRBV7-2 and TRBJ2-7; D gene ambiguous. V lost 4 bases to trimming and J lost 3 bases, with 19 bases between them. CDR1 is SGHTA and CDR2 is FQGNSA in the germline V gene. This CDR3 has 16 residues. CDR3 residues: CASSSPTDGARYEQYF. The DNA of the CDR3 is TGTGCCAGCAGCTCCCCGACGGACGGAGCCCGCTACGAGCAGTACTTC.

The chain has TRBV9 and TRBJ1-2; 7 bases map to TRBD1. Germline V CDR1 and CDR2: SGDLS, YYNGEE. The CDR3 is made up of 13 amino acids. Unmatched junction bases numbered 8, after V lost 4 bases and J lost 8 bases. The CDR3 is CASSPGGIRGYTF. As DNA, the CDR3 is TGTGCCAGCAGCCCAGGGGGGATTCGGGGCTACACCTTC.

This chain links TRBV7-2 with TRBJ2-3; 7 bases are shared with TRBD2. Germline V CDR1 and CDR2: SGHTA, FQGNSA. After removal of 4 bases from V and 2 bases from J, the junction contained 6 bases not matched to a gene. The CDR3 consists of 15 residues. The CDR3 loop reads CASSSKAGITDTQYF. The CDR3 nucleotides are TGTGCCAGCAGCTCCAAAGCGGGGATCACAGATACGCAGTATTTT.

In its sample, this clone was seen once. This chain connects TRBV4-1 to TRBJ1-3, with 8 bases fitting TRBD1. The CDR3 loop spans 18 amino acids. CDR1 is MGHRA, CDR2 YSYEKL, per germline. The junction had 10 bases not matched to a gene; V was cut back by 1 base and J by 2 bases. Written as DNA, the CDR3 is TGCGCCAGCAGCCAAGGATTTGGAGACAGGGGAGCTGGAAACACCATATATTTT. Its translation: CASSQGFGDRGAGNTIYF.

The chain recombines TRBV4-1 with TRBJ2-1; 7 positions match TRBD2. CDR1 MGHRA and CDR2 YSYEKL come from the germline V gene. The CDR3 length is 13 residues. V was pared by 0 bases and J by 9 bases, with 2 bases of the junction left unmatched. CDR3 sequence (DNA): TGCGCCAGCAGCCAAGAGGGGGGGGGTGAGCAGTTCTTC. This codes for CASSQEGGGEQFF.

This rearrangement joins TRBV10-3 to TRBJ2-5; 11 bases fit TRBD2. Losses at the gene ends were 4 bases for V and 1 base for J; bases not matched to a gene: 2. This CDR3 has 15 amino acids. Per the germline V gene, CDR1 is ENHRY and CDR2 is SYGVKD. Here the CDR3 DNA reads TGTGCCATCAGTGCGACTAGCGGGGCCCAAGAGACCCAGTACTTC. It yields the protein CAISATSGAQETQYF.

The J gene is TRBJ1-1, the V gene TRBV6-6; D perhaps matches TRBD1 (5 bases). Germline V lookup: CDR1 MNHNY, CDR2 SVGAGI (reference sequence). The germline V and J ends were trimmed by 0 bases and 4 bases, with 6 bases remaining between them. This CDR3 has 13 amino acids. CDR3 sequence: CASSYSGLTEAFF. The CDR3 DNA reads TGTGCCAGCAGTTACTCGGGGCTCACTGAAGCTTTCTTT.

The J gene is TRBJ1-3, the V gene TRBV5-4, with 9 bases fitting TRBD1. Trimming at V came to 4 bases and at J to 0 bases, leaving 5 bases not matched to a gene. The germline gives CDR1 SGHNT, CDR2 YYREEE (reference sequence). The CDR3 totals 16 residues. The CDR3 DNA reads TGTGCCAGCAGCCCCACAGGGGGCCTCTCTGGAAACACCATATATTTT. It codes for CASSPTGGLSGNTIYF.

This clone has more than one count but fewer than ten. V and J are TRBV7-9 and TRBJ1-1, with TRBD1 matching 8 bases. CDR1 SEHNR and CDR2 FQNEAQ come from the germline V gene (reference sequence). The CDR3 consists of 14 residues. Unmatched junction bases numbered 4, after V lost 3 bases and J lost 4 bases. The CDR3 DNA sequence: TGTGCCAGCAGCTTTGGCAGGGGGCCCACTGAAGCTTTCTTT. Its translation is CASSFGRGPTEAFF. The complete variable domain, with remaining parts taken from reference TRBV7-9 and TRBJ1-1, reads DTGVSQNPRHKITKRGQNVTFRCDPISEHNRLYWYRQTLGQGPEFLTYFQNEAQLEKSRLLSDRFSAERPKGSFSTLEIQRTEQGDSAMYLCASSFGRGPTEAFFGQGTRLTVV.

The chain is built from TRBV6-5 and TRBJ1-1; no definite D call. This CDR3 has 13 residues. The V gene's germline CDR1 is MNHEY and CDR2 SVGAGI. V lost 8 bases to trimming and J lost 2 bases, with 12 bases between them. DNA of the CDR3: TGTGCCAGCCAAAGGGAGTTTAACACTGAAGCTTTCTTT. Translated: CASQREFNTEAFF.

V usage is TRBV5-4 and J usage is TRBJ2-1; the match to TRBD1 covers 9 bases. The germline V gene has CDR1 SGHNT and CDR2 YYREEE (reference sequence). There are 15 residues in the CDR3. Trimming took 4 bases from V and 8 from J; bases not matched to a gene: 10. In DNA form, the CDR3 reads TGTGCCAGCAGCCCCTACAGGGGGCTAATGGATGAGCAGTTCTTC. The encoded protein is CASSPYRGLMDEQFF.

The J gene is TRBJ1-2, the V gene TRBV23-1; D not resolved. TRBV23-1 is an ORF for which the function is uncertain. V was cut by 0 bases and J by 1 base, with 12 bases left in between. This CDR3 spans 16 amino acids. This chain's CDR3 is CASSQSVKEVNYGYTF. CDR3 DNA sequence: TGCGCCAGCAGTCAATCGGTGAAGGAAGTTAACTATGGCTACACCTTC.

This clone was seen only once. This chain joins TRBV5-1 and TRBJ2-3, with D perhaps matching TRBD1 (6 bases). The CDR3 is 13 residues long. V shed 3 bases and J shed 6 bases, with 11 bases lying between them. Germline V CDR1 and CDR2: SGHRS, YFSETQ. CDR3 residues: CASSSFQGDTQYF. Written as DNA, the CDR3 is TGCGCCAGCAGCTCCTTTCAGGGGGATACGCAGTATTTT.

V usage is TRBV27 and J usage is TRBJ2-7; possible D gene TRBD2, 5 bases. Per the germline V gene, CDR1 is MNHEY and CDR2 is SMNVEV (reference sequence). Trimming removed 2 bases at V and 4 bases at J, with 9 bases between. The CDR3 is 13 residues long. CDR3 residues: CASSLSRDYEQYF. CDR3 bases: TGTGCCAGCAGTTTAAGTCGGGATTACGAGCAGTACTTC.

This clone turned up a few times. The V and J genes are TRBV5-4 and TRBJ1-1; D not resolved. Germline V CDR1 and CDR2: SGHNT, YYREEE (reference sequence). The CDR3 consists of 14 residues. Deletions cut 0 bases from V and 1 base from J, with 7 bases between. CDR3 in amino acids: CASSLVHSNTEAFF. CDR3 sequence (DNA): TGTGCCAGCAGCTTGGTTCATTCGAACACTGAAGCTTTCTTT.

The rearrangement uses TRBV27 and TRBJ1-3; TRBD1 is a possible D gene (5 bases). The germline V gene has CDR1 MNHEY and CDR2 SMNVEV (reference sequence). CDR3 length: 12 residues. The germline V and J ends were trimmed by 6 bases and 4 bases, with 7 bases remaining between them. The CDR3 protein is CASRGHGNTIYF. CDR3 in DNA: TGTGCCAGCAGGGGGCACGGAAACACCATATATTTT.

A single count supports this clone. V is TRBV27 and J is TRBJ1-2; the D gene is possibly TRBD1 (6 bases). CDR1 and CDR2 from the germline V gene are MNHEY and SMNVEV (reference sequence). V dropped 4 bases and J dropped 0 bases, with 12 bases sitting between them. The CDR3 loop spans 15 amino acids. The CDR3 coding sequence is TGTGCCAGCAGTTACACAGGGTCCTCTAACTATGGCTACACCTTC. It yields the protein CASSYTGSSNYGYTF.